The 2 T cell receptor beta chains given below trace back to one sample, sequenced in a study of T cells in women clearing cervical HPV infection. The method was immunoSEQ multiplex PCR; TCRdb's version includes in-frame clones alone and lacks a portion of them. Its listing shows tens of thousands of clones. Sequencing input: blood buffy coat. The receptor set was obtained from a woman aged 18 to 69 with a cervical HPV16 infection that either progressed to CIN3+ or cleared (not recorded which).

Regarding this clone: The CDR3 goes on 3 residues after the read ends, and that part is filled in from the germline J gene. The chain employs TRBV18 and TRBJ1-1; D ambiguous. The CDR3 contains 13 residues. The V and J ends lost 4 bases and 3 bases respectively, with 9 bases between them. Germline V lookup: CDR1 KGHSH, CDR2 LQKENI. The part of the CDR3 DNA that was read is TGTGCCAGCTCACTCCATAGGGACACTGAA. It translates to CASSLHRDTE. The CDR3 reads in full as CASSLHRDTEAFF.

Comment on this clone: The observed sequence ends 3 residues before the CDR3 terminus, with the missing tail filled in from the germline J gene. The J gene is TRBJ2-5, the V gene TRBV29-1, with TRBD1 identical over 7 bases. This CDR3 region has 13 residues. V was clipped by 6 bases and J by 1 base; unmatched bases: 5. The germline V gene has CDR1 SQVTM and CDR2 ANQGSEA. The CDR3: CSVSDRFQETQYF. The CDR3 DNA, read in part, is TGCAGCGTCTCGGACAGGTTCCAAGAGACC.